What follows describes a single T cell receptor (beta chain). Antigen unknown. This entry comes from a study of graft-versus-host responses after intestinal transplantation. Study in general: Recipients underwent multivisceral, liver-intestinal, or isolated intestinal transplants. Broader study findings: Graft-versus-host to host-versus-graft clonal ratios in allografts were high in patients with graft-donor T cell macrochimerism. Some GvH clones appeared in ileal mucosa or blood before recipient bone marrow.

The assay was immunoSEQ multiplex PCR, and TCRdb's table has in-frame clones only and misses some. Of tens of thousands of clones listed, almost 90% are singletons. Trimming pared 0 bases from V and 5 bases from J, leaving 10 bases between. Germline loops: CDR1 MNHNS, CDR2 SASEGT. This CDR3 has 14 amino acids. The clonotype comes from a human donor who received an intestinal transplant. This sequence joins TRBV6-1 and TRBJ1-2; D remains unclear. The input for sequencing was unstimulated CD4+ T cells sorted from spleen or lymph node cells, taken before intestinal transplant. The CDR3 nucleotides are TGTGCCAGCAGTGAAGCCCTCGGACTGTATGGCTACACCTTC. Translated: CASSEALGLYGYTF.